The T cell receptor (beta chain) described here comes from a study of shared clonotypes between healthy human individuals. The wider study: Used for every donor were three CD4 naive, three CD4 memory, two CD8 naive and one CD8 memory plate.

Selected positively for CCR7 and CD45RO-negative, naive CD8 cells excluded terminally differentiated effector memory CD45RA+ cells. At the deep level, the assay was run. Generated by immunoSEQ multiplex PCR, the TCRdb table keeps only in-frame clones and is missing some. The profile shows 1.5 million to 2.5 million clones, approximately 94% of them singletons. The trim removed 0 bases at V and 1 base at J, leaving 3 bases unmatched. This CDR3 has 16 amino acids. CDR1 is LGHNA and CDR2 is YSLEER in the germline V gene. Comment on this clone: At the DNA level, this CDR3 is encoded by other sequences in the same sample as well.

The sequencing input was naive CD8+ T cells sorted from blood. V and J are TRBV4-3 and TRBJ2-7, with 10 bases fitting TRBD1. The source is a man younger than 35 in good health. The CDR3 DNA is TGCGCCAGCAGCCAAGATAGGACAGGGGGGTCCTACGAGCAGTACTTC. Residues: CASSQDRTGGSYEQYF.